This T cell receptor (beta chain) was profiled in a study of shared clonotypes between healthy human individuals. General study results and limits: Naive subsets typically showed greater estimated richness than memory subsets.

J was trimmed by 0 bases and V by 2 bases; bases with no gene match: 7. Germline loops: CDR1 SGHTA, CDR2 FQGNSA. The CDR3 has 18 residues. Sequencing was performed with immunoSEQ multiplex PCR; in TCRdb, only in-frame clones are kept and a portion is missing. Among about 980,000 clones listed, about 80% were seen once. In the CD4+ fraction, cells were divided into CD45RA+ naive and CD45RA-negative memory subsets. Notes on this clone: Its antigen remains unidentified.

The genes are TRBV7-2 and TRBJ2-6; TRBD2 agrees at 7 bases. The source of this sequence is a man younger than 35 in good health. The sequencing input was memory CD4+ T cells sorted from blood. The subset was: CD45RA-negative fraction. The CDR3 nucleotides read TGTGCCAGCAGCTTAAAAGCGGGGACTGTCTCTGGGGCCAACGTCCTGACTTTC. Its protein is CASSLKAGTVSGANVLTF.